One and the same sample provided the 13 T cell receptor beta chains below, sequenced in a study of shared clonotypes between healthy human individuals. TCRdb keeps only in-frame clones here, not all; method: immunoSEQ multiplex PCR. Among 660,000 or so clones listed, 96% were seen once. Naive CD8 populations comprised CD45RO-negative cells positively selected for CCR7, excluding terminally differentiated effector memory CD45RA+ cells. Sequencing was done on a sample of naive CD8+ T cells sorted from blood. These receptors were collected from a woman in her twenties or thirties in good health.

The V call is TRBV9, the J call TRBJ2-3; no reliable D call. Germline CDR1 reads SGDLS; CDR2 reads YYNGEE. V dropped 4 bases and J dropped 1 base, with 13 bases sitting between them. This CDR3 spans 15 amino acids. Here the CDR3 reads CASSSSIRGTDTQYF. The CDR3 nucleotides read TGTGCCAGCAGCTCGAGTATTCGTGGCACAGATACGCAGTATTTT. Variable domain in full (rest from reference TRBV9 and TRBJ2-3): DSGVTQTPKHLITATGQRVTLRCSPRSGDLSVYWYQQSLDQGLQFLIQYYNGEERAKGNILERFSAQQFPDLHSELNLSSLELGDSALYFCASSSSIRGTDTQYFGPGTRLTVL.

The rearrangement joins TRBV11-2 to TRBJ1-6, with a tentative D call TRBD1 (5 bases). This CDR3 has 15 amino acids. Deletions cut 8 bases from V and 8 bases from J, with 19 bases between. Germline loops: CDR1 SGHAT, CDR2 FQNNGV. CDR3 loop: CASDTLSGGHSPLHF. The CDR3 region has the DNA TGTGCCAGCGATACCCTTTCCGGGGGTCATTCACCCCTCCACTTT. The complete variable domain, with remaining parts taken from reference TRBV11-2 and TRBJ1-6, reads EAGVAQSPRYKIIEKRQSVAFWCNPISGHATLYWYQQILGQGPKLLIQFQNNGVVDDSQLPKDRFSAERLKGVDSTLKIQPAKLEDSAVYLCASDTLSGGHSPLHFGNGTRLTVT.

The CDR3 loop is CASSVIFLLTGELFF. Written as DNA, the CDR3 is TGTGCCAGCAGTGTCATCTTTCTACTCACCGGGGAGCTGTTTTTT. V usage is TRBV2 and J usage is TRBJ2-2, with no clear D. Germline assignment: CDR1 SNHLY and CDR2 FYNNEI. V was trimmed by 4 bases and J by 4 bases, leaving 13 bases between them. This CDR3 is 15 amino acids long.

This clone appeared a few times. J is TRBJ2-3 and V is TRBV27; a weak D match, TRBD1 (6 bases). The CDR3 sequence is 16 residues long. V was trimmed by 5 bases and J by 4 bases, leaving 19 bases between them. Germline assignment: CDR1 MNHEY and CDR2 SMNVEV (reference sequence). CDR3 protein: CASSLLLAEGADTQYF. The DNA of the CDR3 is TGTGCCAGCAGTCTCCTTCTAGCAGAGGGGGCAGATACGCAGTATTTT.

This chain connects TRBV6-1 to TRBJ2-7, with D perhaps TRBD1 (6 bases). This CDR3 comprises 15 residues. Between the trimmed V and J ends, which lost 2 bases and 10 bases, there was a span of 21 bases. CDR1 and CDR2 (germline): MNHNS, SASEGT. CDR3 amino acids: CASSETGSSGEPQYF. CDR3 nucleotides: TGTGCCAGCAGTGAAACGGGATCCTCAGGGGAACCCCAGTACTTC.

V and J are TRBV6-1 and TRBJ2-7, with no clear D. V gave up 6 bases and J gave up 4 bases, with 7 bases separating them. The CDR3 totals 11 residues. CDR1 is MNHNS and CDR2 is SASEGT in the germline V gene. The CDR3 sequence is CASRVQYEQYF. CDR3 coding DNA: TGTGCCAGCAGGGTTCAGTACGAGCAGTACTTC.

This chain links TRBV15 with TRBJ2-7; tentative D call: TRBD1 (6 bases). V was shortened by 1 base and J by 3 bases, with 10 bases between the two germline ends. From germline, CDR1 is LNHNV and CDR2 YYDKDF (reference sequence). The CDR3 is made up of 14 amino acids. This chain's CDR3 is CATSRGSGDYEQYF. The CDR3 DNA reads TGTGCCACCAGCAGAGGTTCAGGGGACTACGAGCAGTACTTC.

This sequence joins TRBV27 and TRBJ2-2, with 11 bases matching TRBD2. The J segment lost 6 bases and the V segment lost 7 bases, leaving 1 base of the junction unmatched. This CDR3 has 13 residues. CDR1 MNHEY and CDR2 SMNVEV come from the germline V gene (reference sequence). CDR3 nucleotides: TGTGCCAGCAAACTAGCGGGAGCCGGGGAGCTGTTTTTT. It translates to CASKLAGAGELFF.

This clone was found once. J is TRBJ2-7 and V is TRBV19; TRBD2 is a possible D gene (6 bases). The CDR3 has 13 residues. V lost 5 bases to trimming and J lost 6 bases, with 14 bases between them. The germline CDR1 and CDR2 sequences are LNHDA and SQIVND (reference sequence). The CDR3 sequence is CASSFASASEQYF. CDR3 bases: TGTGCCAGTAGTTTCGCTAGCGCAAGCGAGCAGTACTTC.

The chain joins TRBV15 to TRBJ2-2, with no clear D. In germline, CDR1 is LNHNV, CDR2 YYDKDF (reference sequence). V dropped 4 bases and J dropped 5 bases, with 17 bases sitting between them. The CDR3 has 16 amino acids. The CDR3 protein is CATSKGRRGQTGELFF. In nucleotides, the CDR3 is TGTGCCACCAGCAAAGGTCGTAGAGGCCAAACCGGGGAGCTGTTTTTT.

The V gene is TRBV29-1, the J gene TRBJ2-5, with a tentative D call TRBD2 (6 bases). Trimming removed 1 base at V and 5 bases at J, with 14 bases between. Germline CDR1 reads SQVTM; CDR2 reads ANQGSEA. The CDR3 consists of 14 residues. The CDR3 loop is CSVEGGELAETQYF. Written as DNA, the CDR3 is TGCAGCGTTGAAGGCGGGGAGCTGGCGGAGACCCAGTACTTC.

CDR3 amino acids: CATSREPHQPQHF. The CDR3 DNA is TGTGCCACCAGCAGAGAACCCCACCAGCCCCAGCATTTT. This rearrangement joins TRBV15 to TRBJ1-5, with D unclear. Germline V gene data show CDR1 as LNHNV and CDR2 as YYDKDF (reference sequence). The V end was cut by 0 bases, the J end by 7 bases, with 7 bases between. The CDR3 runs 13 residues.

The chain uses TRBV11-2 and TRBJ2-7; D not resolved. Germline CDR1 is SGHAT and CDR2 is FQNNGV. Trimming stripped 5 bases from V and 4 bases from J, with 9 bases between. This CDR3 is 12 amino acids long. This CDR3 is CASSLGLYEQYF. CDR3 nucleotides: TGTGCCAGCAGCCTTGGGTTGTACGAGCAGTACTTC. Supplemented by reference TRBV11-2 and TRBJ2-7, the full variable domain reads EAGVAQSPRYKIIEKRQSVAFWCNPISGHATLYWYQQILGQGPKLLIQFQNNGVVDDSQLPKDRFSAERLKGVDSTLKIQPAKLEDSAVYLCASSLGLYEQYFGPGTRLTVT.